This T cell receptor beta chain was observed in a study of T cells in narcolepsy. Study-wide background: Enrolled donors included narcolepsy type 1 or type 2 patients and healthy controls.

The repertoire was sequenced with immunoSEQ multiplex PCR; TCRdb's copy has only in-frame clones and lacks some. The sample contains 30,000 to 35,000 clones, roughly four fifths of which appear only once. As for this clone: The target antigen is unknown.

Overall study findings and caveats: Blood of same and different patients, but not healthy controls, reportedly held recurring autoreactive clonotypes. HCRT-specific and TRIB2-specific autoreactive clonotypes appeared among same-patient CSF and blood CD4+ clonotypes. Some memory CD4+ repertoires had no autoreactive clone sequences.

This CDR3 is 15 amino acids long. Per germline, CDR1 SGHAT and CDR2 FQNNGV. Trimming pared 5 bases from V and 4 bases from J, leaving 15 bases between. The chain couples TRBV11-2 to TRBJ1-3, with D possibly being TRBD1 (5 bases). The receptor's source is a human donor with narcolepsy. The sample was CD45RA- memory CD4+ T cells from PBMCs. The CDR3 DNA follows: TGTGCCAGCAGCCAGGGACGGAGCCGAGGAAACACCATATATTTT. It yields the protein CASSQGRSRGNTIYF.